This T cell receptor beta chain appears in the sequencing data of a study of neoadjuvant anti-PD-1 for oral cavity cancer. Across the study: Before surgery, most patients got three to four biweekly 3 mg/kg nivolumab doses. Patients without progression received a fourth nivolumab dose around day 43, then surgical resection on days 50-56.

The V end was cut by 6 bases, the J end by 9 bases, with 12 bases between. The CDR3 sequence is 12 residues long. The V gene's germline CDR1 is MNHEY and CDR2 SMNVEV (reference sequence). TCRdb's table, derived via immunoSEQ multiplex PCR, lists solely in-frame clones and lacks some. The sample contains 75,000 or so clones, 70% to 85% of which appear only once. Whole-study results and caveats: Higher pretreatment blood Treg/Th17 ratios correlated with higher pretreatment blood and lower post-treatment tumor TCRbeta clonality.

This clone was picked up one time. Its antigen is currently unknown. This chain connects TRBV27 to TRBJ2-1; D is perhaps TRBD2 (6 bases). Sequenced here: PBMCs, sampled before nivolumab (anti-PD-1) treatment. This clonotype originated in a person aged 40 to 85 with oral cavity squamous cell carcinoma. CDR3 DNA: TGTGCCAGCAGCCCCTTGGGGGGTGAGCAGTTCTTC. This encodes CASSPLGGEQFF.